These 29 T cell receptor beta chains share one sample of origin, sequenced in a study of T cell repertoires in cytomegalovirus infection. TCRdb used MiXCR to reprocess the reads, holding one entry per CDR3 protein. The sample has fewer than 900,000 distinct CDR3 sequences, approximately 32% seen once. No antigen has been identified for these receptors. The sequencing here drew on cultured CD8+ T cells from PBMCs, taken from culture after CMV antigen stimulation. Every receptor here comes from a human donor in good health (CMV status not recorded). Some clones in this sample may be carry-over from other donors' samples.

V gene TRBV28 combines with J gene TRBJ2-1; weak D call: TRBD1 (6 bases). There are 14 residues in the CDR3. Germline V lookup: CDR1 MDHEN, CDR2 SYDVKM. V lost 6 bases and J lost 5, with 14 bases in between. This CDR3 is CASSGTQIHNEQFF. In DNA, the CDR3 is TGTGCCAGCAGCGGGACACAGATCCACAATGAGCAGTTCTTC.

The chain combines TRBV2 with TRBJ1-1, with 8 bases aligning to TRBD1. J gave up 1 base and V 2 bases, and 6 bases lay outside the gene matches. The CDR3 is 16 amino acids. CDR1 is SNHLY and CDR2 is FYNNEI in the germline V gene. The CDR3 is CASSEWDRLQNTEAFF. The CDR3 DNA follows: TGTGCCAGCAGTGAATGGGACAGGTTACAGAACACTGAAGCTTTCTTT.

The V gene is TRBV5-5, the J gene TRBJ1-2; TRBD1 matches 9 bases. This CDR3 is 13 amino acids long. Germline V CDR1 and CDR2: SGHKS, YYEKEE (reference sequence). With 4 bases clipped from V and 6 bases from J, the junction kept 4 bases outside the gene matches. CDR3 protein: CASSTWDRDGYTF. The DNA for the CDR3 is TGTGCCAGCAGCACCTGGGACAGGGATGGCTACACCTTC.

The chain combines TRBV13 with TRBJ1-4; D may be TRBD1 (5 bases). The ends were cut back, 4 bases at V and 7 bases at J, with 16 bases in the middle. Germline loops: CDR1 PRHDT, CDR2 FYEKMQ (reference sequence). The CDR3 length is 15 residues. The CDR3 nucleotides are TGTGCCAGCAGCTCGGACACCGTCGGTGGTGAAAAACTGTTTTTT. This gives the protein CASSSDTVGGEKLFF.

The table lists this clonotype with many counts. The rearrangement uses TRBV7-2 and TRBJ1-5; no clear D gene. V lost 2 bases and J 2 bases, leaving 10 bases between the germline ends. In germline, CDR1 is SGHTA, CDR2 FQGNSA. The length of the CDR3 is 15 residues. The CDR3 loop reads CASSLWGAGNQPQHF. DNA of the CDR3: TGTGCCAGCAGCTTATGGGGTGCGGGCAATCAGCCCCAGCATTTT.

This clonotype was counted only a few times. V gene TRBV2 combines with J gene TRBJ2-5, with D maybe TRBD2 (5 bases). There are 13 residues in the CDR3. CDR1 and CDR2 (germline): SNHLY, FYNNEI. V dropped 7 bases and J dropped 0 bases, with 9 bases sitting between them. This chain's CDR3 is CASMDSYQETQYF. The CDR3 nucleotides read TGTGCCAGCATGGACTCGTACCAAGAGACCCAGTACTTC.

V usage is TRBV24-1 and J usage is TRBJ2-2, with D perhaps matching TRBD1 (5 bases). CDR3 length: 18 amino acids. Trimming took 2 bases from V and 5 from J, leaving 20 bases between them. Germline V CDR1 and CDR2: KGHDR, SFDVKD. CDR3 nucleotides: TGTGCCACCAGTGATTCCCGACAGTCGCTATCCCAAACCGGGGAGCTGTTTTTT. It is translated as CATSDSRQSLSQTGELFF.

This clonotype came up a few times. The chain uses TRBV20-1 and TRBJ1-2; 8 positions match TRBD1. Per the germline V gene, CDR1 is DFQATT and CDR2 is SNEGSKA (reference sequence). The J segment lost 8 bases and the V segment lost 0 bases, leaving 14 bases of the junction unmatched. This CDR3 spans 16 amino acids. CDR3 sequence reads: CSARDLGQGSLEGYTF. CDR3 coding DNA: TGCAGTGCTAGAGATTTAGGACAGGGAAGTCTTGAAGGCTACACCTTC.

This chain uses TRBV25-1 with TRBJ2-3; D ambiguous. Germline CDR1 and CDR2: MGHDK and SYGVNS. There are 14 residues in the CDR3. The germline V and J ends were trimmed by 2 bases and 0 bases, with 6 bases remaining between them. The CDR3 loop is CASSEISSTDTQYF. CDR3 DNA sequence: TGTGCCAGCAGTGAAATCTCTAGCACAGATACGCAGTATTTT.

The V and J genes are TRBV7-6 and TRBJ1-4, with D hard to call. Germline-derived CDR1 and CDR2 are SGHVS and FNYEAQ. The V end was cut by 4 bases, the J end by 8 bases, with 20 bases between. The CDR3 totals 16 residues. CDR3 bases: TGTGCCAGCAGCTCCAACGAAATCCCACGGTACGAAAAACTGTTTTTT. Translated, it gives CASSSNEIPRYEKLFF.

This clonotype was seen many times. V gene TRBV20-1 combines with J gene TRBJ1-5; the match to TRBD1 covers 7 bases. The CDR3 extends over 19 amino acids. The ends lost 2 bases at V and 10 bases at J; junction bases unmatched: 26. The germline V gene has CDR1 DFQATT and CDR2 SNEGSKA (reference sequence). The CDR3: CSARPEIQGLLGAIEPQHF. DNA for the CDR3: TGCAGTGCTAGACCCGAAATACAGGGGTTGTTGGGTGCCATAGAACCCCAGCATTTT.

The table lists this clonotype with a few counts. CDR3 residues: CASSLRDRSTDTQYF. The CDR3 DNA reads TGTGCCAGCAGCCTCCGGGACAGAAGCACAGATACGCAGTATTTT. V and J are TRBV27 and TRBJ2-3; TRBD1 agrees at 7 bases. This CDR3 is built from 15 residues. The V gene's germline CDR1 is MNHEY and CDR2 SMNVEV (reference sequence). V shed 6 bases, J shed 0 bases, and the junction held 6 bases outside the gene matches.

The chain links TRBV7-9 to TRBJ1-2; maybe TRBD1 (5 bases). Trimming shortened V by 5 bases and J by 4 bases, and 17 bases separated the two germline ends. CDR3 length equals 15 residues. The V gene's germline CDR1 is SEHNR and CDR2 FQNEAQ (reference sequence). The CDR3 loop is CASSLGEGSFYGYTF. The CDR3 region has the DNA TGTGCCAGCAGCCTAGGGGAGGGCTCCTTCTATGGCTACACCTTC.

The gene calls are TRBV2 and TRBJ2-7; either TRBD1 or TRBD2 may supply D (5 bases each). This CDR3 is 15 amino acids long. Germline CDR1 is SNHLY and CDR2 is FYNNEI. Trimming removed 3 bases from V and 4 bases from J, with 16 bases in between. The CDR3 region is CASSEGTVSVYEQYV. The CDR3 bases are TGTGCCAGCAGTGAGGGGACCGTTTCAGTGTACGAGCAGTACGTC.

This clonotype has a handful of counts. This chain joins TRBV20-1 and TRBJ2-6; the match to TRBD2 covers 7 bases. V was clipped by 4 bases and J by 0 bases; unmatched bases: 9. This CDR3 has 17 residues. The germline CDR1 and CDR2 sequences are DFQATT and SNEGSKA (reference sequence). CDR3 loop: CSATGGEARSGANVLTF. The CDR3 bases are TGCAGTGCTACTGGGGGGGAGGCGCGCTCTGGGGCCAACGTCCTGACTTTC.

This rearrangement joins TRBV7-9 to TRBJ1-3, with unresolved D. This CDR3 has 16 amino acids. V lost 1 base to trimming and J lost 0 bases, with 10 bases between them. From germline, CDR1 is SEHNR and CDR2 FQNEAQ (reference sequence). DNA for the CDR3: TGTGCCAGCAGCTTAGATGTCAGACTCTCTGGAAACACCATATATTTT. This translates into CASSLDVRLSGNTIYF.

This clonotype was detected many times. This chain connects TRBV7-9 to TRBJ1-5; D remains unclear. Germline lookup yields CDR1 SEHNR and CDR2 FQNEAQ (reference sequence). This CDR3 spans 17 amino acids. The germline V and J ends were trimmed by 2 bases and 4 bases, with 18 bases remaining between them. CDR3 in DNA: TGTGCCAGCAGCTTATTCGTCGCTGGGAGGATTAATCAGCCCCAGCATTTT. Translated: CASSLFVAGRINQPQHF. Complete variable domain (other parts from reference TRBV7-9 and TRBJ1-5): DTGVSQNPRHKITKRGQNVTFRCDPISEHNRLYWYRQTLGQGPEFLTYFQNEAQLEKSRLLSDRFSAERPKGSFSTLEIQRTEQGDSAMYLCASSLFVAGRINQPQHFGDGTRLSIL.

This clonotype was counted ten times or more. The chain's CDR3 is CASSPGQHYNEQFF. The CDR3, as DNA: TGTGCCAGCAGCCCGGGACAGCATTACAATGAGCAGTTCTTC. The chain is built from TRBV7-9 and TRBJ2-1, with 7 bases matching TRBD1. This CDR3 has 14 amino acids. After removal of 5 bases from V and 4 bases from J, the junction contained 5 bases not matched to a gene. Germline V gene sequence: CDR1 SEHNR, CDR2 FQNEAQ (reference sequence).

This clonotype was recorded a few times. This chain links TRBV7-9 with TRBJ1-2; a possible D gene is TRBD1 (6 bases). Germline V gene sequence: CDR1 SEHNR, CDR2 FQNEAQ (reference sequence). The CDR3 is 15 residues long. Trimming cost V 1 base and J 8 bases, with 17 bases left between them. The CDR3 loop is CASSLDRTASEGYTF. DNA for the CDR3: TGTGCCAGCAGCTTAGACCGGACAGCGAGCGAAGGCTACACCTTC.

This clonotype was observed a handful of times. This chain joins TRBV5-4 and TRBJ1-1; unclear D gene. V was cut by 0 bases and J by 1 base, with 7 bases left in between. Germline V gives CDR1 SGHNT, CDR2 YYREEE (reference sequence). CDR3 length equals 14 residues. CDR3 amino acids: CASSLVGWNTEAFF. CDR3 nucleotides: TGTGCCAGCAGCTTGGTTGGGTGGAACACTGAAGCTTTCTTT.

The chain joins TRBV5-6 to TRBJ1-1, with 7 bases matching TRBD1. The CDR3 length is 15 residues. Germline CDR1 and CDR2: SGHDT and YYEEEE. Trimming took 0 bases from V and 4 from J; bases not matched to a gene: 6. CDR3 residues: CASSLDRGYGTEAFF. In DNA form, the CDR3 reads TGTGCCAGCAGCTTGGACAGGGGCTACGGCACTGAAGCTTTCTTT. Drawing the rest from reference TRBV5-6 and TRBJ1-1, the complete variable domain is DAGVTQSPTHLIKTRGQQVTLRCSPKSGHDTVSWYQQALGQGPQFIFQYYEEEERQRGNFPDRFSGHQFPNYSSELNVNALLLGDSALYLCASSLDRGYGTEAFFGQGTRLTVV.

This clonotype showed up many times. This chain connects TRBV6-1 to TRBJ1-5; D is possibly TRBD1 (5 bases). CDR3 length equals 15 residues. V was trimmed by 1 base and J by 5 bases, leaving 12 bases between them. In germline, CDR1 is MNHNS, CDR2 SASEGT. The CDR3: CASSEVGTAYQPQHF. The DNA of the CDR3 is TGTGCCAGCAGTGAAGTTGGGACGGCTTATCAGCCCCAGCATTTT.

This clonotype was recorded a few times. The chain recombines TRBV6-6 with TRBJ1-6, with D unresolved. The V end was cut by 7 bases, the J end by 0 bases, with 16 bases between. The CDR3 is 17 residues long. Germline V gene data show CDR1 as MNHNY and CDR2 as SVGAGI (reference sequence). Written as DNA, the CDR3 is TGTGCCAGCACCGCAGGCGTCCCGAGCTCCTATAATTCACCCCTCCACTTT. Encoded protein: CASTAGVPSSYNSPLHF.

V usage is TRBV10-2 and J usage is TRBJ2-1; the D gene could be TRBD1 or TRBD2 (5 bases each). The CDR3 runs to 17 residues. Trimming stripped 2 bases from V and 0 bases from J, with 14 bases between. Looked up from germline, CDR1 is WSHSY and CDR2 is SAAADI. CDR3 sequence: CASSEMGPIVSYNEQFF. The CDR3 DNA sequence: TGCGCCAGCAGTGAGATGGGACCCATCGTCTCCTACAATGAGCAGTTCTTC.

In its sample, this clonotype was seen a few times. This sequence joins TRBV4-2 and TRBJ1-2, with D unclear. The CDR3 runs to 13 residues. Trimming cost V 5 bases and J 8 bases, with 15 bases left between them. Germline CDR1 reads LGHNA; CDR2 reads YNFKEQ. The CDR3 is CASSYGRLMGYTF. In DNA, the CDR3 is TGTGCCAGCAGCTACGGGCGGCTGATGGGCTACACCTTC.

CDR3 region: CASSSRQGRRETQYF. For the CDR3, the DNA is TGTGCCAGCAGCTCGAGACAGGGTCGACGAGAGACCCAGTACTTC. V usage is TRBV7-4 and J usage is TRBJ2-5; 7 positions match TRBD1. Germline loops: CDR1 SGHVT, CDR2 SQSDAQ. The CDR3 length is 15 residues. The J segment lost 4 bases and the V segment lost 4 bases, leaving 9 bases of the junction unmatched. Full variable domain (outside the CDR3, taken from reference TRBV7-4 and TRBJ2-5): GAGVSQSPRYKVAKRGRDVALRCDSISGHVTLYWYRQTLGQGSEVLTYSQSDAQRDKSGRPSGRFSAERPERSVSTLKIQRTEQGDSAVYLCASSSRQGRRETQYFGPGTRLLVL.

The CDR3 region is CASRRGAADTQYF. The CDR3 DNA sequence: TGTGCCAGCAGGAGGGGGGCCGCAGATACGCAGTATTTT. The V and J genes are TRBV27 and TRBJ2-3; D is tentatively TRBD1 or TRBD2 (6 bases each). The CDR3 runs to 13 residues. The ends were cut back, 6 bases at V and 4 bases at J, with 11 bases in the middle. Germline CDR1 and CDR2: MNHEY and SMNVEV (reference sequence).

The V and J genes are TRBV6-6 and TRBJ2-1; possibly TRBD2 for D (6 bases). Trimming removed 6 bases at V and 4 bases at J, with 19 bases between. The length of the CDR3 is 16 residues. The germline gives CDR1 MNHNY, CDR2 SVGAGI (reference sequence). The CDR3 reads CASSPDTGVKYNEQFF. CDR3 coding DNA: TGTGCCAGCAGCCCCGACACGGGGGTTAAGTACAATGAGCAGTTCTTC.

Only a few counts were recorded for this clonotype. The chain is built from TRBV10-2 and TRBJ1-1, with a tentative D call TRBD1 (6 bases). Trimming cost V 10 bases and J 6 bases, with 12 bases left between them. This CDR3 has 11 residues. Germline V CDR1 and CDR2: WSHSY, SAAADI. The CDR3 DNA follows: TGCGCCACGGGCGGGGGCGCTGAAGCTTTCTTT. It yields the protein CATGGGAEAFF.